This T cell receptor (beta chain) was observed in a study of CD8 T cells in Susac syndrome. Study-level points and caveats: TCR sequencing and HLA analysis covered a relatively small number of individuals.

The CDR3 runs 16 residues. Germline CDR1 and CDR2: LNHNV and YYDKDF (reference sequence). The ends were cut back, 0 bases at V and 4 bases at J, with 12 bases in the middle. With random hexamers, roughly 0.5 to 1 ug RNA was reverse transcribed. Amplification of the TCR beta CDR3 was carried out by immunoSEQ multiplex PCR, which spanned a total of 54 Vbeta and 13 Jbeta segments. TCRdb re-called the immunoSEQ multiplex PCR reads with MiXCR, one entry per CDR3 protein. The sample includes 84,000 or so distinct CDR3 sequences, 94% of them seen just once. On this clonotype: The antigen remains undetermined.

Sequencing used CD8+ T cells from PBMCs. This chain links TRBV15 with TRBJ1-4; perhaps TRBD1 as D (5 bases). The TCR comes from a human donor with Susac syndrome. CDR3 sequence: CATSRERDYLNEKLFF. The CDR3 coding sequence is TGTGCCACCAGCAGAGAACGGGACTACCTTAATGAAAAACTGTTTTTT.